Each of the 16 T cell receptor beta chains below was sequenced from the same sample in a study of OX40 agonist ivuxolimab in advanced cancers. Only in-frame clones appear in the TCRdb table, and some are missing; sequencing was by immunoSEQ multiplex PCR. The sample includes 70,000 to 95,000 clones, around four fifths seen only once; the top ten take 5.5% to 8.5%. The specimen comprised CD4+ or CD8+ T cells sorted from blood, sampled in a trial of the OX40 agonist ivuxolimab. All receptors derive from an adult with an advanced solid tumor such as melanoma, head and neck, liver or kidney cancer.

V usage is TRBV20-1 and J usage is TRBJ2-2; D unclear. The germline V gene has CDR1 DFQATT and CDR2 SNEGSKA (reference sequence). The V and J ends lost 8 bases and 6 bases respectively, with 10 bases between them. The CDR3 has 11 residues. Here the CDR3 reads CSTALAGELFF. DNA for the CDR3: TGCAGTACCGCCCTCGCCGGGGAGCTGTTTTTT.

This clone was picked up a small number of times. V and J are TRBV7-6 and TRBJ2-5; D unclear. The CDR3 length is 13 residues. Between the trimmed V and J ends, which lost 2 bases and 0 bases, there was a span of 4 bases. From germline, CDR1 is SGHVS and CDR2 FNYEAQ. CDR3 DNA: TGTGCCAGCAGCTTATGGTACCAAGAGACCCAGTACTTC. It is translated as CASSLWYQETQYF.

This clone was seen only once. The chain is built from TRBV28 and TRBJ1-5, with D possibly being TRBD1 (5 bases). CDR1 is MDHEN, CDR2 SYDVKM, per germline. The V end lost 2 bases, the J end lost 7 bases, and 15 bases lay between the germline ends. The CDR3 length is 15 residues. In nucleotides, the CDR3 is TGTGCCAGCAGTTTACTGGGGGAAGTAAGGCAGCCCCAGCATTTT. This sequence encodes CASSLLGEVRQPQHF.

The chain is built from TRBV5-4 and TRBJ2-7, with 8 bases fitting TRBD1. The CDR3 is made up of 14 amino acids. The ends lost 2 bases at V and 5 bases at J; junction bases unmatched: 6. In germline, CDR1 is SGHNT, CDR2 YYREEE (reference sequence). The CDR3 loop is CASSFTGGQDEQYF. CDR3 in DNA: TGTGCCAGCAGCTTCACCGGGGGACAGGACGAGCAGTACTTC.

The chain recombines TRBV7-9 with TRBJ1-4, with TRBD1 as a possible D gene (5 bases). Germline assignment: CDR1 SEHNR and CDR2 FQNEAQ (reference sequence). V gave up 5 bases and J gave up 2 bases, with 12 bases separating them. CDR3 length equals 15 residues. This chain's CDR3 is CASSQGRATNEKLFF. As DNA, the CDR3 is TGTGCCAGCAGCCAGGGTAGGGCTACTAATGAAAAACTGTTTTTT. The whole variable domain, remainder taken from reference TRBV7-9 and TRBJ1-4, is DTGVSQNPRHKITKRGQNVTFRCDPISEHNRLYWYRQTLGQGPEFLTYFQNEAQLEKSRLLSDRFSAERPKGSFSTLEIQRTEQGDSAMYLCASSQGRATNEKLFFGSGTQLSVL.

The rearrangement links TRBV19 to TRBJ1-2; tentatively, D is TRBD1 (5 bases). This CDR3 spans 16 amino acids. V lost 7 bases and J 4 bases, leaving 22 bases between the germline ends. Germline V gene sequence: CDR1 LNHDA, CDR2 SQIVND (reference sequence). The CDR3 region has the DNA TGTGCCAGTATCTCGAATTCCCCACGGGGGAGCTATGGCTACACCTTC. It yields the protein CASISNSPRGSYGYTF.

The CDR3 region has the DNA TGTGCCACGAACCGGGACAGGGATAGCACTGAAGCTTTCTTT. Translation gives CATNRDRDSTEAFF. The V and J genes are TRBV6-1 and TRBJ1-1; 9 bases agree with TRBD1. The germline V gene has CDR1 MNHNS and CDR2 SASEGT. The V segment lost 10 bases and the J segment 4 bases; nucleotides outside the gene matches: 10. The CDR3 spans 14 residues.

This clone was seen more than once but under ten times. The V gene is TRBV4-3, the J gene TRBJ2-2; perhaps TRBD1 as D (6 bases). The germline V gene encodes CDR1 LGHNA and CDR2 YSLEER. The V end lost 0 bases, the J end lost 0 bases, and 17 bases lay between the germline ends. The CDR3 runs 19 residues. In nucleotides, the CDR3 is TGCGCCAGCAGCCAAGATGTCGCAGGGGCAAGGGCGAACACCGGGGAGCTGTTTTTT. This sequence encodes CASSQDVAGARANTGELFF.

This clone was recorded a few times. V usage is TRBV6-5 and J usage is TRBJ2-1; 8 bases fit TRBD1. The CDR3 is 16 amino acids. CDR1 is MNHEY, CDR2 SVGAGI, per germline. V dropped 2 bases and J dropped 2; count of bases not matched to a gene: 5. The CDR3, as DNA: TGTGCCAGCAGTTACGCCGGGACAGGTCCCTACAATGAGCAGTTCTTC. This gives the protein CASSYAGTGPYNEQFF.

The rearrangement joins TRBV10-2 to TRBJ2-5, with D perhaps matching TRBD2 (6 bases). Trimming removed 7 bases from V and 4 bases from J, with 16 bases in between. The CDR3 totals 14 residues. The germline gives CDR1 WSHSY, CDR2 SAAADI. CDR3 coding DNA: TGCGCCAGCACCGGAGTGGGGCGGGGAGAGACCCAGTACTTC. Protein product: CASTGVGRGETQYF.

The chain couples TRBV18 to TRBJ1-4; TRBD1 is a possible D gene (6 bases). The germline V and J ends were trimmed by 2 bases and 5 bases, with 9 bases remaining between them. Germline V gene lookup returns CDR1 KGHSH and CDR2 LQKENI. CDR3 size: 14 residues. DNA for the CDR3: TGTGCCAGCTCACCAGACAGGATAAATGAAAAACTGTTTTTT. Translating it yields CASSPDRINEKLFF.

The chain has TRBV7-8 and TRBJ2-3, with 7 bases matching TRBD1. The CDR3 length is 15 residues. J lost 2 bases, V lost 3 bases, and 5 bases had no gene match. Germline lookup yields CDR1 SGHVS and CDR2 FQNEAQ. In nucleotides, the CDR3 is TGTGCCAGCAGCTTGGCCGGGACAGACACAGATACGCAGTATTTT. Its translation is CASSLAGTDTDTQYF.

This clone has only one observation. This chain connects TRBV5-4 to TRBJ2-2, with 8 positions matching TRBD2. This CDR3 is built from 17 residues. V lost 0 bases to trimming and J lost 3 bases; unmatched junction nucleotides: 7. Per the germline V gene, CDR1 is SGHNT and CDR2 is YYREEE (reference sequence). The chain's CDR3 is CASSLAGWREDTGELFF. In nucleotides, the CDR3 is TGTGCCAGCAGCTTGGCAGGTTGGCGGGAGGACACCGGGGAGCTGTTTTTT. Using reference TRBV5-4 and TRBJ2-2 for the parts outside the CDR3, the full variable domain is ETGVTQSPTHLIKTRGQQVTLRCSSQSGHNTVSWYQQALGQGPQFIFQYYREEENGRGNFPPRFSGLQFPNYSSELNVNALELDDSALYLCASSLAGWREDTGELFFGEGSRLTVL.

V usage is TRBV11-3 and J usage is TRBJ2-5; D is ambiguous. Trimming removed 1 base at V and 5 bases at J, with 11 bases between. The CDR3 loop spans 14 amino acids. The V gene's germline CDR1 is SGHNT and CDR2 YENEEA. The CDR3 DNA is TGTGCCAGCAGCTTAGGCCCAGCGCCCGAGACCCAGTACTTC. Its protein product is CASSLGPAPETQYF.

The rearrangement links TRBV30 to TRBJ2-4; 7 bases line up with TRBD1. This CDR3 spans 12 amino acids. With 8 bases clipped from V and 5 bases from J, the junction kept 6 bases outside the gene matches. Germline V CDR1 and CDR2: GTSNPN, SVGIG (reference sequence). CDR3 DNA: TGTGCCACAAACAGGGGCCAAAACATTCAGTACTTC. Protein product: CATNRGQNIQYF.

V and J are TRBV11-2 and TRBJ2-3; 13 bases match TRBD2. The germline CDR1 and CDR2 sequences are SGHAT and FQNNGV. J gave up 5 bases and V 5 bases, and 4 bases lay outside the gene matches. CDR3 length: 15 residues. CDR3 DNA: TGTGCCAGCAGCCCAGGACTAGCGGGAGAAGATACGCAGTATTTT. This gives the protein CASSPGLAGEDTQYF.